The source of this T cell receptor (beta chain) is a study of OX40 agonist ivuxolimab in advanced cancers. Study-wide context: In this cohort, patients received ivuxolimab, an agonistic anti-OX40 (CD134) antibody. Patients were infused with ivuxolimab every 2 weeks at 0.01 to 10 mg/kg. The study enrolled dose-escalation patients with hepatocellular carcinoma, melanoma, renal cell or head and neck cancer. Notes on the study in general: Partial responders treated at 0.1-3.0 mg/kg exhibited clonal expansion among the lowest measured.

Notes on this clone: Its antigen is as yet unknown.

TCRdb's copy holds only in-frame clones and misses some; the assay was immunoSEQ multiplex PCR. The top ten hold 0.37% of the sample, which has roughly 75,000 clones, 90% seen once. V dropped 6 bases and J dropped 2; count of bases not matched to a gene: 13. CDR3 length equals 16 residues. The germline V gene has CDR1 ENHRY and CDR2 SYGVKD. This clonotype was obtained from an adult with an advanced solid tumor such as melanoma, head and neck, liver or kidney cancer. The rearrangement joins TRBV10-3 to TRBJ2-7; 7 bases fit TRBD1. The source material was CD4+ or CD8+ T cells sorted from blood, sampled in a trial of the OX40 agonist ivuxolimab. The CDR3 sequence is CAIRELYRGQTYEQYF. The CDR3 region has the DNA TGTGCCATCAGGGAATTATACAGGGGTCAAACCTACGAGCAGTACTTC.